The rows below give T cell receptor beta chains drawn from one sample of a study of blood T cell repertoires in COVID-19. Clones were sequenced by immunoSEQ multiplex PCR, and TCRdb holds only the in-frame ones, with some missing. The sample records 150,000 to 200,000 clones, over 75% being singletons. Sequencing used PBMCs or T cells enriched from blood (not recorded which). The receptor source for this set is a young woman who had recovered from COVID-19. CDR3s include the opening cysteine and the closing phenylalanine or tryptophan. A D gene is named only where the DNA matches it firmly. Size is omitted from some rows. Given values are once, few, many or a class for expanded clones.

>.|TRBV21-1|.|TRBJ2-1|16
TGTGCCAGCAGCGCCTTTGCCCGGGACATTCACAATGAGCAGTTCTTC
CASSAFARDIHNEQFF
>TRBD1|TRBV10-1|.|TRBJ1-1|14
TGCGCCAGCAGTGACTCCGGGACAGAAACCAAAGCTTTCTTT
CASSDSGTETKAFF
>.|TRBV18|.|TRBJ1-6|16
TGTGCCAGCTCACCCTGGAAGGAGGAAAATAATTCACCCCTCCACTTT
CASSPWKEENNSPLHF
>.|TRBV11-3|.|TRBJ2-2|13
TGTGCCAGCAGCTTAGTACGGGCCGGGGAGCTGTTTTTT
CASSLVRAGELFF
>TRBD1|TRBV28|.|TRBJ2-3|16
TGTGCCAGCCTACCCTGGGGGACAGGGGCACAGGATACGCAGTATTTT
CASLPWGTGAQDTQYF
>.|TRBV19|.|TRBJ1-2|15
TGTGCCAGTAGTCAATTCACAGCCGAGAACTATGGCTACACCTTC
CASSQFTAENYGYTF
>.|TRBV6-5|.|TRBJ2-6|10
TGTGCCAGCATAGGGGCGGTCCTGACTTTC
CASIGAVLTF
>TRBD1|TRBV2|.|TRBJ1-2|14
TGTGCCAGCAGGACGACGACAGGGTGGAATGGCTACACCTTC
CASRTTTGWNGYTF
>.|TRBV7-9|.|TRBJ1-1|13
TGTGCCAGCAGCTTAGAATTCGACACTGAAGCTTTCTTT
CASSLEFDTEAFF
>TRBD2|TRBV10-3|.|TRBJ2-1|17
TGTGCCATCAGTGAGTATACTAGCGGGGGATACACATATGAGCAGTTCTTC
CAISEYTSGGYTYEQFF
>.|TRBV2|.|TRBJ1-4|15
TGTGCCAGCAGTGAACTTGGTGGCCCTAATGAAAAACTGTTTTTT
CASSELGGPNEKLFF
>.|TRBV7-2|.|TRBJ2-7|14
TGTGCCAGCAACCCTCGGGGTAGATCCTACGAGCAGTACTTC
CASNPRGRSYEQYF
>TRBD1|TRBV7-9|few|TRBJ1-5|13
TGTGCCAGCAGCCGGGACAGGGATCAGCCCCAGCATTTT
CASSRDRDQPQHF
>.|TRBV5-1|.|TRBJ2-4|19
TGCGCCAGCAGCTTGGAGCCCACGTTTAGTTACTTCGCCAAAAACATTCAGTACTTC
CASSLEPTFSYFAKNIQYF
>.|TRBV27|.|TRBJ2-7|15
TGTGCCAGCAGTTTCGGAACAGGGCTATCCTACGAGCAGTACTTC
CASSFGTGLSYEQYF
>TRBD1|TRBV5-1|once|TRBJ2-7|14
TGCGCCAGCAGCTTGGCAGGGGGCGGTTACGAGCAGTACTTC
CASSLAGGGYEQYF
>TRBD1|TRBV20-1|few|TRBJ1-1|11
TGCAGTGCTAGGAGGACAGGCGAAGCTTTCTTT
CSARRTGEAFF
>.|TRBV7-9|.|TRBJ1-1|12
TGTGCCAGCAGCCGGGGGACCACTGAAGCTTTCTTT
CASSRGTTEAFF
>TRBD2|TRBV28|once|TRBJ2-1|14
TGTGCCAGCAGTTTACTAACTAGCGGGCAAAAACAGTTCTTC
CASSLLTSGQKQFF
>.|TRBV5-1|.|TRBJ2-5|15
TGCGCCAGCAGGGCGGGCGGCGGGACTGGAGAGACCCAGTACTTC
CASRAGGGTGETQYF
>TRBD1|TRBV5-6|.|TRBJ2-2|15
TGTGCCAGCAGCCCCGGGACAGAACGCACCGGGGAGCTGTTTTTT
CASSPGTERTGELFF
>.|TRBV5-6|.|TRBJ2-5|13
TGTGCCAGCAGCTTGGTTAGCCAAGAGACCCAGTACTTC
CASSLVSQETQYF
>.|TRBV19|once|TRBJ1-5|15
TGTGCCAGTAGTATTGATCACATGGGGGGGCAGCCCCAGCATTTT
CASSIDHMGGQPQHF
>TRBD2|TRBV19|once|TRBJ2-7|15
TGTGCCAGTAGTATAGCAACTAGCGGTTTTGTTGAGCAGTACTTC
CASSIATSGFVEQYF
>TRBD1|TRBV7-8|.|TRBJ2-5|14
TGTGCCAGCAGCTCAGGGGGCTCTGGAGAGACCCAGTACTTC
CASSSGGSGETQYF
>TRBD1|TRBV11-2|.|TRBJ1-2|15
TGTGCCAGCAGCTTAGGTAATACAGGGGGCCATGGCTACACCTTC
CASSLGNTGGHGYTF
>.|TRBV27|.|TRBJ1-5|16
TGTGCCAGCAGTTTAAGTCCACATTATAGCAATCAGCCCCAGCATTTT
CASSLSPHYSNQPQHF
>.|TRBV18|.|TRBJ1-6|14
TGTGCCAGCTCACCCCTCGGGGGGGAGCAACCCCTCCACTTT
CASSPLGGEQPLHF
>TRBD1|TRBV2|.|TRBJ2-7|13
TGTGCCAGCAGGTTGGGACAGCACTACGAGCAGTACTTC
CASRLGQHYEQYF